Below, 9 T cell receptor beta chains from the same sample are listed, as sequenced in a study of shared clonotypes between healthy human individuals. Produced via immunoSEQ multiplex PCR; TCRdb's table is partial and in-frame only. Counted here are 2 million to 3 million clones, over 85% occurring once; the ten biggest clones make up about 0.38%. Source material: naive CD4+ T cells from PBMCs. As to subset: CD45RA+ positively selected. The receptors come from a man aged 18 to 30 in good health. Some clones in this sample may be carry-over from other donors' samples.

The chain links TRBV28 to TRBJ2-1; TRBD2 matches 13 bases. From germline, CDR1 is MDHEN and CDR2 SYDVKM. The CDR3 is 12 amino acids. The V segment lost 8 bases and the J segment 9 bases; nucleotides outside the gene matches: 1. CDR3 sequence: CASRLAGGEQFF. DNA of the CDR3: TGTGCCAGCCGACTAGCGGGGGGTGAGCAGTTCTTC.

The genes are TRBV27 and TRBJ1-4; D not resolved. Germline values: CDR1 MNHEY, CDR2 SMNVEV (reference sequence). The CDR3 length is 13 residues. Deletions cut 0 bases from V and 8 bases from J, with 7 bases between. CDR3 amino acids: CASSLSGLEKLFF. For the CDR3, the DNA is TGTGCCAGCAGTTTATCCGGACTAGAAAAACTGTTTTTT. Based on the CDR3 plus reference TRBV27 and TRBJ1-4, the full variable domain is EAQVTQNPRYLITVTGKKLTVTCSQNMNHEYMSWYRQDPGLGLRQIYYSMNVEVTDKGDVPEGYKVSRKEKRNFPLILESPSPNQTSLYFCASSLSGLEKLFFGSGTQLSVL.

The chain joins TRBV28 to TRBJ2-7, with 7 positions matching TRBD1. The V segment lost 4 bases and the J segment 3 bases; nucleotides outside the gene matches: 9. The CDR3 totals 15 residues. CDR1 is MDHEN, CDR2 SYDVKM, per germline. CDR3 DNA: TGTGCCAGCAGTTGGACAGGCCAGGCCAACTACGAGCAGTACTTC. It is translated as CASSWTGQANYEQYF.

CDR3 sequence (DNA): TGTGCCAGCAGTGATACGGGGCTCTCTGGAAACACCATATATTTT. Amino acid sequence: CASSDTGLSGNTIYF. The rearrangement uses TRBV2 and TRBJ1-3, with D tentatively TRBD1 (5 bases). Trimming left V 3 bases short and J 0 bases short, with 9 bases between. Germline lookup yields CDR1 SNHLY and CDR2 FYNNEI. This CDR3 spans 15 amino acids.

This sequence joins TRBV28 and TRBJ2-7; D ambiguous. Germline CDR1 MDHEN, CDR2 SYDVKM. CDR3 length: 13 amino acids. The ends were cut back, 5 bases at V and 9 bases at J, with 17 bases in the middle. CDR3 sequence: CASSPAGWAVQYF. CDR3 DNA sequence: TGTGCCAGCAGTCCCGCTGGGTGGGCCGTGCAGTACTTC.

This clone was recorded only once. This chain joins TRBV7-3 and TRBJ2-3; 8 bases map to TRBD2. The CDR3 runs to 16 residues. With 5 bases clipped from V and 5 bases from J, the junction kept 12 bases outside the gene matches. CDR1 and CDR2 from the germline V gene are SGHTA and FQGTGA. The CDR3 is CASSALGREELDTQYF. The CDR3 region has the DNA TGTGCCAGCAGCGCATTGGGGCGGGAGGAATTAGATACGCAGTATTTT.

The chain is built from TRBV6-1 and TRBJ1-5, with D unclear. Germline CDR1 and CDR2: MNHNS and SASEGT. The CDR3 length is 13 residues. V was cut by 4 bases and J by 4 bases, with 8 bases left in between. CDR3: CASSGRGNQPQHF. CDR3 nucleotides: TGTGCCAGCAGTGGGCGGGGAAATCAGCCCCAGCATTTT.

With respect to this clone: Other DNA sequences from this sample encode an identical CDR3 as well. The chain recombines TRBV18 with TRBJ1-5; no firm D call. This CDR3 has 13 residues. V lost 4 bases, J lost 5 bases, and 9 bases lay in between. Germline-derived CDR1 and CDR2 are KGHSH and LQKENI. CDR3 nucleotides: TGTGCCAGCTCACTGGGCTTAGATCAGCCCCAGCATTTT. Translating gives CASSLGLDQPQHF.

This chain joins TRBV7-3 and TRBJ1-1, with D unresolved. Deletions cut 3 bases from V and 2 bases from J, with 7 bases between. There are 13 residues in the CDR3. Germline V gene lookup returns CDR1 SGHTA and CDR2 FQGTGA. The CDR3 DNA follows: TGTGCCAGCAGCTTCGACAAAAACACTGAAGCTTTCTTT. Translation gives CASSFDKNTEAFF.